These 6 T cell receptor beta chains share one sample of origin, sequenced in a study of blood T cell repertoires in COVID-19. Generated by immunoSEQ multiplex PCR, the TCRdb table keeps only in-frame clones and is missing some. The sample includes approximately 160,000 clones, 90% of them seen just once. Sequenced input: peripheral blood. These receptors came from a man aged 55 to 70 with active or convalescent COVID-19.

CDR3 nucleotides: TGCGCCAGCAGCTTGTTAGGGGGGGCGTCCGGAAACACCATATATTTT. Its translation is CASSLLGGASGNTIYF. The chain recombines TRBV5-1 with TRBJ1-3, with D possibly matching TRBD1 (6 bases). Trimming pared 1 base from V and 4 bases from J, leaving 15 bases between. The length of the CDR3 is 16 residues. The germline gives CDR1 SGHRS, CDR2 YFSETQ.

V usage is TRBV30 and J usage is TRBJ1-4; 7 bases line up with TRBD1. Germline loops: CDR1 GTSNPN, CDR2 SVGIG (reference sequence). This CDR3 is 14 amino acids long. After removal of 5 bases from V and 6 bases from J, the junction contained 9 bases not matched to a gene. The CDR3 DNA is TGTGCCTGGTCTGGACAGGTGGGATATGAAAAACTGTTTTTT. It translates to CAWSGQVGYEKLFF.

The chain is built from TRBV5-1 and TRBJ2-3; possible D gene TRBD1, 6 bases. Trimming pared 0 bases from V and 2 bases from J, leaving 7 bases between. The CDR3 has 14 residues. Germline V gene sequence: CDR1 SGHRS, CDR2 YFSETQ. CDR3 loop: CASSLDRVTDTQYF. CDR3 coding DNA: TGCGCCAGCAGCTTGGACAGGGTCACAGATACGCAGTATTTT.

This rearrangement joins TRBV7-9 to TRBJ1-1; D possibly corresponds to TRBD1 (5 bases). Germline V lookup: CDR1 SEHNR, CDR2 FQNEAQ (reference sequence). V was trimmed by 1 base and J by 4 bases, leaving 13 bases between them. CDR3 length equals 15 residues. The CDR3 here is CASSLGRGEGTEAFF. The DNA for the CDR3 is TGTGCCAGCAGCTTAGGACGGGGGGAGGGCACTGAAGCTTTCTTT.

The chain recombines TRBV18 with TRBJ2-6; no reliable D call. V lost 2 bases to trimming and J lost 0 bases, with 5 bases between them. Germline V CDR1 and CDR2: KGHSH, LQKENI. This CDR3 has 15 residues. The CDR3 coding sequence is TGTGCCAGCTCACCAAATCACTCTGGGGCCAACGTCCTGACTTTC. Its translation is CASSPNHSGANVLTF.

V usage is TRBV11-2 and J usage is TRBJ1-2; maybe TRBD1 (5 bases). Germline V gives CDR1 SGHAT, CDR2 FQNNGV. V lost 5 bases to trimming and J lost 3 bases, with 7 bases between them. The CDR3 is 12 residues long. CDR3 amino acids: CASSAGYYGYTF. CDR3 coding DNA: TGTGCCAGCAGCGCAGGGTACTATGGCTACACCTTC.